The following is a T cell receptor beta chain sequence with its context. Its specificity is unknown. Here immunoSEQ multiplex PCR was the method, and the copy in TCRdb shows in-frame clones only, minus some. The repertoire holds more than 50,000 clones, with 80% to 85% as singletons. CDR3 length equals 14 residues. Germline CDR1 is MDHEN and CDR2 is SYDVKM. The junction had 5 bases not matched to a gene; V was cut back by 7 bases and J by 2 bases. This entry belongs to a study of OX40 agonist ivuxolimab in advanced cancers. The wider study: All patients had ivuxolimab intravenously every 2 weeks at 0.01 to 10 mg/kg. Subjects had a mean age of about 57 years, with a range of about 23 to 85; around 80% were male. Study-wide points: Undetermined was the antigen specificity of the expanded peripheral T cells. Low levels of normalized T-cell clonal expansion also appeared in some nonresponders.

Specimen: CD4+ or CD8+ T cells sorted from blood, collected in a trial of the OX40 agonist ivuxolimab. The clonotype originates from an adult with an advanced solid tumor such as melanoma, head and neck, liver or kidney cancer. This chain joins TRBV28 and TRBJ1-1, with TRBD1 matching over 9 bases. This CDR3 reads CASIRQGGNTEAFF. CDR3 in DNA: TGTGCCAGCATTCGACAGGGGGGAAACACTGAAGCTTTCTTT.